The 22 T cell receptor beta chains presented below share a single source sample, sequenced in a study of blood T cell repertoires in COVID-19. Clones were sequenced by immunoSEQ multiplex PCR, and TCRdb holds only the in-frame ones, with some missing. The profile shows about 330,000 clones, more than 85% of them singletons. The sequencing input was PBMCs or T cells enriched from blood (not recorded which). The receptors come from a woman younger than 45 who had recovered from COVID-19.

This clone has only one observation. The V call is TRBV15, the J call TRBJ2-3; D unresolved. Germline V gene data show CDR1 as LNHNV and CDR2 as YYDKDF (reference sequence). The CDR3 consists of 14 residues. Trimming removed 0 bases from V and 6 bases from J, with 10 bases in between. The CDR3 protein is CATSREQLSDTQYF. CDR3 nucleotide sequence: TGTGCCACCAGCAGAGAGCAACTCTCGGATACGCAGTATTTT.

The rearrangement joins TRBV25-1 to TRBJ1-1; 8 bases line up with TRBD1. The junction had 22 bases not matched to a gene; V was cut back by 6 bases and J by 7 bases. Germline V CDR1 and CDR2: MGHDK, SYGVNS. The CDR3 sequence is 18 residues long. Here the CDR3 DNA reads TGTGCCAGCAGGCACCCGCCAACAGGGGGGGAGGTAGAAAGTGAAGCTTTCTTT. Protein: CASRHPPTGGEVESEAFF.

Only one count was recorded for this clone. V is TRBV28 and J is TRBJ2-1, with 9 positions matching TRBD1. Unmatched junction bases numbered 5, after V lost 7 bases and J lost 4 bases. Per germline, CDR1 MDHEN and CDR2 SYDVKM. The CDR3 runs 14 residues. The CDR3 protein is CASKPGQGYNEQFF. CDR3 DNA: TGTGCCAGCAAACCGGGACAGGGATACAATGAGCAGTTCTTC.

This chain connects TRBV30 to TRBJ1-2; D is possibly TRBD1 (5 bases). CDR1 GTSNPN and CDR2 SVGIG come from the germline V gene (reference sequence). This CDR3 has 15 amino acids. V shed 0 bases and J shed 7 bases, with 18 bases lying between them. The DNA for the CDR3 is TGTGCCTGGAGTGTACGGCGGGGGGGTGAGGCTGGCTACACCTTC. It codes for CAWSVRRGGEAGYTF.

The chain has TRBV30 and TRBJ2-5; D is perhaps TRBD2 (6 bases). This CDR3 has 13 amino acids. CDR1 GTSNPN and CDR2 SVGIG come from the germline V gene (reference sequence). The V end lost 2 bases, the J end lost 5 bases, and 12 bases lay between the germline ends. The CDR3 sequence is CAWSWGGGETQYF. DNA of the CDR3: TGTGCCTGGAGTTGGGGTGGGGGGGAGACCCAGTACTTC.

As for this clone: Compared with germline, one end of the junction differs, possibly owing to a read error. The rearrangement links TRBV2 to TRBJ2-1; 10 nucleotides match TRBD2. There are 14 residues in the CDR3. Looked up from germline, CDR1 is SNHLY and CDR2 is FYNNEI. The chain's CDR3 is CASREAGGPDEQFF. The CDR3 nucleotides read TGTGCCAGCAGGGAAGCGGGGGGGCCTGATGAGCAGTTCTTC.

The chain uses TRBV7-9 and TRBJ2-3, with 7 bases matching TRBD2. Germline lookup yields CDR1 SEHNR and CDR2 FQNEAQ (reference sequence). This CDR3 contains 14 residues. The V segment lost 6 bases and the J segment 0 bases; nucleotides outside the gene matches: 3. CDR3: CASSSSGSTDTQYF. CDR3 nucleotides: TGTGCCAGCAGTTCTAGCGGCAGCACAGATACGCAGTATTTT.

V gene TRBV11-3 combines with J gene TRBJ2-3; D is unclear. This CDR3 region has 15 residues. Germline V gives CDR1 SGHNT, CDR2 YENEEA. The V and J ends lost 4 bases and 4 bases respectively, with 15 bases between them. The DNA of the CDR3 is TGTGCCAGCAGCTCCCAACAGAGTCAAGCAGATACGCAGTATTTT. Its translation: CASSSQQSQADTQYF.

The chain's CDR3 is CAWSVHSYEQYF. The DNA of the CDR3 is TGTGCCTGGAGCGTACATTCCTACGAGCAGTACTTC. The V gene is TRBV30, the J gene TRBJ2-7, with D hard to call. This CDR3 has 12 amino acids. Trimming stripped 3 bases from V and 1 base from J, with 7 bases between. Germline values: CDR1 GTSNPN, CDR2 SVGIG (reference sequence). Full variable domain (rest looked up from reference TRBV30 and TRBJ2-7): SQTIHQWPATLVQPVGSPLSLECTVEGTSNPNLYWYRQAAGRGLQLLFYSVGIGQISSEVPQNLSASRPQDRQFILSSKKLLLSDSGFYLCAWSVHSYEQYFGPGTRLTVT.

This chain uses TRBV28 with TRBJ1-1; D remains unclear. CDR1 MDHEN and CDR2 SYDVKM come from the germline V gene. The CDR3 contains 13 residues. Trimming took 5 bases from V and 6 from J, leaving 13 bases between them. DNA for the CDR3: TGTGCCAGCAGTCGTCCTTTTCCCCCTGAAGCTTTCTTT. Translation gives CASSRPFPPEAFF. Looking up the rest from reference TRBV28 and TRBJ1-1 gives the full variable domain: DVKVTQSSRYLVKRTGEKVFLECVQDMDHENMFWYRQDPGLGLRLIYFSYDVKMKEKGDIPEGYSVSREKKERFSLILESASTNQTSMYLCASSRPFPPEAFFGQGTRLTVV.

The chain is built from TRBV6-1 and TRBJ1-2; 7 nucleotides align to TRBD1. Germline values: CDR1 MNHNS, CDR2 SASEGT. The CDR3 is 16 amino acids. J was trimmed by 5 bases and V by 4 bases; bases with no gene match: 13. The CDR3 loop is CASSAYSGTAPYGYTF. In DNA, the CDR3 is TGTGCCAGCAGTGCCTACTCGGGGACAGCCCCTTATGGCTACACCTTC.

This clone was detected once. The rearrangement joins TRBV10-3 to TRBJ1-2; maybe TRBD1 (5 bases). Trimming stripped 0 bases from V and 5 bases from J, with 19 bases between. This CDR3 region has 17 residues. Germline V lookup: CDR1 ENHRY, CDR2 SYGVKD. The CDR3 loop reads CAISESTFGAGKYGYTF. CDR3 bases: TGTGCCATCAGTGAGTCGACGTTCGGTGCAGGGAAGTATGGCTACACCTTC.

This sequence joins TRBV5-1 and TRBJ1-1, with D maybe TRBD1 (5 bases). The germline V gene has CDR1 SGHRS and CDR2 YFSETQ. CDR3 length equals 13 residues. The V end lost 6 bases, the J end lost 1 base, and 10 bases lay between the germline ends. The CDR3: CASKVGQNTEAFF. The CDR3 region has the DNA TGCGCCAGCAAAGTCGGACAGAACACTGAAGCTTTCTTT.

There are a few counts of this clone. The V gene is TRBV28, the J gene TRBJ1-1, with 8 bases identical to TRBD1. J gave up 4 bases and V 5 bases, and 3 bases lay outside the gene matches. Per germline, CDR1 MDHEN and CDR2 SYDVKM. The CDR3 loop spans 13 amino acids. The chain's CDR3 is CASSPTGGTEAFF. As DNA, the CDR3 is TGTGCCAGCAGTCCAACAGGGGGCACTGAAGCTTTCTTT.

The chain has TRBV28 and TRBJ1-5, with TRBD1 as a possible D gene (6 bases). V lost 7 bases and J 4 bases, leaving 14 bases between the germline ends. CDR3 length: 14 residues. Germline V CDR1 and CDR2: MDHEN, SYDVKM. CDR3 bases: TGTGCCAGCACTACGATCCAGGGGAATCAGCCCCAGCATTTT. Amino acids: CASTTIQGNQPQHF. The variable domain in full, with the rest retrieved from reference TRBV28 and TRBJ1-5, is DVKVTQSSRYLVKRTGEKVFLECVQDMDHENMFWYRQDPGLGLRLIYFSYDVKMKEKGDIPEGYSVSREKKERFSLILESASTNQTSMYLCASTTIQGNQPQHFGDGTRLSIL.

This sequence joins TRBV29-1 and TRBJ2-7; TRBD1 might be the D (6 bases). Germline loops: CDR1 SQVTM, CDR2 ANQGSEA. V shed 7 bases and J shed 7 bases, with 20 bases lying between them. The CDR3 runs 13 residues. This chain's CDR3 is CSAGRDTLGEQYF. CDR3 sequence (DNA): TGCAGCGCCGGAAGGGACACCCTGGGAGAGCAGTACTTC.

The rearrangement joins TRBV19 to TRBJ1-1; maybe TRBD1 (5 bases). The germline gives CDR1 LNHDA, CDR2 SQIVND (reference sequence). The ends were cut back, 6 bases at V and 4 bases at J, with 12 bases in the middle. This CDR3 has 13 amino acids. The CDR3 spells CASRQDHATEAFF. CDR3 bases: TGTGCCAGTAGACAGGATCACGCCACTGAAGCTTTCTTT. Combining the CDR3 with reference TRBV19 and TRBJ1-1 gives the whole variable domain DGGITQSPKYLFRKEGQNVTLSCEQNLNHDAMYWYRQDPGQGLRLIYYSQIVNDFQKGDIAEGYSVSREKKESFPLTVTSAQKNPTAFYLCASRQDHATEAFFGQGTRLTVV.

In the case of this clone: The sample holds other DNA sequences that translate to the same CDR3. This chain uses TRBV19 with TRBJ2-1; 7 bases line up with TRBD2. The CDR3 extends over 14 amino acids. V lost 6 bases to trimming and J lost 4 bases; unmatched junction nucleotides: 6. Germline V lookup: CDR1 LNHDA, CDR2 SQIVND (reference sequence). CDR3 sequence reads: CASSLGGDYNEQFF. CDR3 sequence (DNA): TGTGCCAGTAGCTTGGGGGGGGATTACAATGAGCAGTTCTTC.

In this sample, this clone turned up a few times. The chain couples TRBV5-1 to TRBJ2-3, with 10 positions matching TRBD2. The CDR3 totals 18 residues. V lost 0 bases to trimming and J lost 2 bases; unmatched junction nucleotides: 9. From germline, CDR1 is SGHRS and CDR2 YFSETQ. CDR3 in amino acids: CASSLVPSGGITTDTQYF. CDR3 sequence (DNA): TGCGCCAGCAGCTTGGTACCTAGCGGGGGCATAACCACAGATACGCAGTATTTT.

This clone was found once. This chain uses TRBV4-2 with TRBJ1-3, with D hard to call. The CDR3 loop spans 15 amino acids. V shed 0 bases and J shed 5 bases, with 11 bases lying between them. Germline loops: CDR1 LGHNA, CDR2 YNFKEQ. The CDR3 protein is CASSQDVYGRNTIYF. CDR3 sequence (DNA): TGTGCCAGCAGCCAAGATGTGTACGGTCGAAACACCATATATTTT.

As DNA, the CDR3 is TGTGCCAGCAGCCAAGATATGAGGGGGTTCTCTGGCTACACCTTC. This encodes CASSQDMRGFSGYTF. The chain carries TRBV3-1 (or the pseudogene TRBV3-2) and TRBJ1-2, with D perhaps TRBD1 (6 bases). Germline V CDR1 and CDR2: LGHDT, YNNKEL (reference sequence). Trimming took 0 bases from V and 7 from J, leaving 15 bases between them. CDR3 length: 15 residues.

This clone was recorded a few times. The chain recombines TRBV27 with TRBJ1-5; 9 bases fit TRBD1. The length of the CDR3 is 15 residues. The V gene's germline CDR1 is MNHEY and CDR2 SMNVEV (reference sequence). Trimming at V came to 6 bases and at J to 1 base, leaving 4 bases not matched to a gene. The CDR3 spells CASRPTGGSNQPQHF. In DNA form, the CDR3 reads TGTGCCAGCAGGCCGACAGGGGGAAGCAATCAGCCCCAGCATTTT.